Listed below are T cell receptor beta chains from one sample, sequenced in a study of T cells in Graves' hyperthyroidism and ophthalmopathy. TCRdb recomputed calls from the multiplex PCR reads with MiXCR, one row per CDR3 protein. The repertoire holds about 720,000 distinct CDR3 sequences, with roughly 15% as singletons. Sequencing was performed on blood. The receptors stem from a man younger than 30 with Graves' hyperthyroidism. The CDR3 runs from the conserved cysteine through the conserved F or W. Each record gives: D gene, V gene, clone size, J gene, CDR3 protein, CDR3 DNA. D genes are given only for firm matches. Only some rows state a clone size, as once, few, many or a class for expanded clones.

TRBD1,TRBV11-1,.,TRBJ2-1,CASSLEPGQGANEQFF,TGTGCCAGCAGCTTAGAACCGGGACAGGGGGCCAATGAGCAGTTCTTC
.,TRBV6-1,.,TRBJ1-3,CASSPLWWASSGNTIYF,TGTGCCAGCAGTCCCCTTTGGTGGGCCAGCTCTGGAAACACCATATATTTT
.,TRBV6-1,.,TRBJ1-4,CASSDGASEKLFF,TGTGCCAGCAGTGATGGAGCGTCTGAAAAACTGTTTTTT
.,TRBV10-3,many,TRBJ2-7,CAITRQGTTSYEQYF,TGTGCCATCACCCGACAGGGGACTACCTCCTACGAGCAGTACTTC
.,TRBV19,.,TRBJ2-2,CASSMWGASTGELFF,TGTGCCAGTAGTATGTGGGGCGCGAGCACCGGGGAGCTGTTTTTT
.,TRBV20-1,few,TRBJ2-6,CSAGAESGANVLTF,TGCAGTGCTGGGGCGGAGTCTGGGGCCAACGTCCTGACTTTC
.,TRBV2,many,TRBJ2-2,CAGEQGANTGELFF,TGTGCCGGAGAACAGGGCGCGAACACCGGGGAGCTGTTTTTT
.,TRBV20-1,many,TRBJ2-5,CSARDRRGQETQYF,TGCAGTGCTAGAGATCGGAGGGGGCAAGAGACCCAGTACTTC
.,TRBV2,.,TRBJ2-7,CASNWGNEQYF,TGTGCCAGCAACTGGGGGAACGAGCAGTACTTC
TRBD2,TRBV6-2/TRBV6-3,many,TRBJ2-1,CASSYPIQSGGFSNEQFF,TGTGCCAGCAGTTACCCGATACAAAGCGGGGGGTTTAGCAATGAGCAGTTCTTC
.,TRBV15,.,TRBJ2-6,CATSRDLAQPGANVLTF,TGTGCCACCAGCAGAGACCTAGCGCAACCTGGGGCCAACGTCCTGACTTTC
.,TRBV7-3,few,TRBJ2-7,CASSFPIYEQYF,TGTGCCAGCAGCTTCCCCATCTACGAGCAGTACTTC
.,TRBV6-5,.,TRBJ1-5,CASSLRQGQGRNQPQHF,TGTGCCAGCAGTTTACGCCAAGGGCAGGGACGCAATCAGCCCCAGCATTTT
.,TRBV5-1,many,TRBJ1-2,CASSSGADNYGYTF,TGCGCCAGCAGCTCTGGGGCCGATAACTATGGCTACACCTTC
TRBD1,TRBV7-3,.,TRBJ1-1,CASSLGGGGGRTEAFF,TGTGCCAGCAGCTTAGGGGGTGGAGGGGGCAGAACTGAAGCTTTCTTT
.,TRBV2,few,TRBJ2-3,CASSRMPRSGDTQYF,TGTGCCAGCAGTCGAATGCCACGTTCGGGGGATACGCAGTATTTT
.,TRBV28,many,TRBJ1-1,CASSPTLRGRRTEAFF,TGTGCCAGCAGCCCTACTCTTAGAGGGCGTCGGACTGAAGCTTTCTTT
.,TRBV18,many,TRBJ2-3,CASSPFGTDTQYF,TGTGCCAGCTCACCATTCGGCACAGATACGCAGTATTTT
.,TRBV7-9,few,TRBJ2-1,CASSPWRQDDEQFF,TGTGCCAGCAGCCCTTGGAGACAGGATGATGAGCAGTTCTTC
TRBD2,TRBV7-9,few,TRBJ2-7,CASSSRELAGVRYEQYF,TGTGCCAGCAGCTCCCGGGAACTAGCGGGAGTTCGCTACGAGCAGTACTTC
TRBD1,TRBV28,many,TRBJ2-7,CASLAQGDEQYF,TGTGCCAGCCTCGCGCAGGGGGACGAGCAGTACTTC
TRBD1,TRBV12-3/TRBV12-4,.,TRBJ2-5,CASSQGAALSMYF,TGTGCCAGCAGCCAGGGGGCCGCCTTATCTATGTACTTC
.,TRBV7-8,many,TRBJ2-3,CASSSTRQFTDTQYF,TGTGCCAGCAGCTCCACGCGACAGTTCACAGATACGCAGTATTTT
.,TRBV10-1,.,TRBJ2-7,CASSGPPSYEQYF,TGCGCCAGCAGTGGTCCTCCTTCCTACGAGCAGTACTTC
TRBD2,TRBV4-1,few,TRBJ2-3,CASSQDNGGRRTDTQYF,TGCGCCAGCAGCCAAGACAACGGCGGGAGAAGGACAGATACGCAGTATTTT
.,TRBV20-1,.,TRBJ1-5,CSASRTVNQPQHF,TGCAGTGCTAGCAGAACGGTCAATCAGCCCCAGCATTTT